The 5 T cell receptor beta chains given below trace back to one sample, sequenced in a study of blood T cell repertoires in COVID-19. The table came from immunoSEQ multiplex PCR; TCRdb's copy has only in-frame clones and leaves some out. The repertoire consists of 100,000 to 130,000 clones, with approximately 70% occurring once and the leading ten covering 1.5% to 2%. The sequenced sample consisted of peripheral blood. These receptors all stem from a woman between 40 and 50 years old with acute or convalescent COVID-19.

In DNA, the CDR3 is TGCGCCAGCAGCTTGGGCTCCCATCCCAAAGGGGACTATGGCTACACCTTC. This gives the protein CASSLGSHPKGDYGYTF. This sequence joins TRBV5-1 and TRBJ1-2; TRBD1 is a possible D gene (5 bases). V was shortened by 0 bases and J by 3 bases, with 18 bases between the two germline ends. This CDR3 has 17 amino acids. Per the germline V gene, CDR1 is SGHRS and CDR2 is YFSETQ.

This clone has just a few counts. The chain couples TRBV5-1 to TRBJ2-7, with D unclear. The CDR3 is 13 residues long. V was trimmed by 5 bases and J by 3 bases, leaving 12 bases between them. Germline values: CDR1 SGHRS, CDR2 YFSETQ. The CDR3 bases are TGCGCCAGCAGGCGAGCCGAAAACTACGAGCAGTACTTC. Translating gives CASRRAENYEQYF.

V gene TRBV28 combines with J gene TRBJ2-7; TRBD1 matches 11 bases. The germline gives CDR1 MDHEN, CDR2 SYDVKM. The ends lost 3 bases at V and 7 bases at J; junction bases unmatched: 8. The CDR3 is made up of 15 amino acids. The CDR3 loop is CASSFGTGGGLEQYF. CDR3 DNA sequence: TGTGCCAGCAGTTTTGGGACAGGGGGGGGGTTAGAGCAGTACTTC. Combining the CDR3 with reference TRBV28 and TRBJ2-7 gives the whole variable domain DVKVTQSSRYLVKRTGEKVFLECVQDMDHENMFWYRQDPGLGLRLIYFSYDVKMKEKGDIPEGYSVSREKKERFSLILESASTNQTSMYLCASSFGTGGGLEQYFGPGTRLTVT.

The rearrangement joins TRBV12-3 or TRBV12-4 to TRBJ2-1; no clear D gene. V lost 6 bases to trimming and J lost 0 bases, with 6 bases between them. The CDR3 is 13 residues long. CDR3 region: CASRQSSYNEQFF. Here the CDR3 DNA reads TGTGCCAGCAGACAGAGCTCCTACAATGAGCAGTTCTTC.

The chain uses TRBV18 and TRBJ1-6; D not certain. The CDR3 is 16 residues long. Germline loops: CDR1 KGHSH, CDR2 LQKENI. Trimming took 0 bases from V and 9 from J, leaving 15 bases between them. This chain's CDR3 is CASSPPLGEGASPLHF. CDR3 nucleotide sequence: TGTGCCAGCTCACCACCGCTGGGCGAAGGTGCTTCACCCCTCCACTTT. Based on the CDR3 plus reference TRBV18 and TRBJ1-6, the full variable domain is NAGVMQNPRHLVRRRGQEARLRCSPMKGHSHVYWYRQLPEEGLKFMVYLQKENIIDESGMPKERFSAEFPKEGPSILRIQQVVRGDSAAYFCASSPPLGEGASPLHFGNGTRLTVT.